This T cell receptor beta chain appears in the sequencing data of a study of T cells after yellow fever vaccination. One entry per CDR3 protein, called by TCRdb with MiXCR from the 5' RACE reads. The sample yields about 630,000 distinct CDR3 sequences, approximately 13% seen once. Study results and caveats: Contaminating bulk clonotypes could be abundant in FACS-sorted repertoires. Post-booster repertoires again held most primary-vaccination clones (about 95% CD4, 88% CD8).

On this clonotype itself: What it binds is unknown.

The CDR3 has 14 residues. Between the trimmed V and J ends, which lost 1 base and 8 bases, there was a span of 12 bases. Specimen: PBMCs, collected on the day of the yellow fever booster vaccination. The J gene is TRBJ2-1, the V gene TRBV12-3 or TRBV12-4; D may be TRBD1 (6 bases). The clonotype comes from a man younger than 45 who received the YFV17D yellow fever vaccine. The CDR3 reads CASSLVQGWHEQFF. As DNA, the CDR3 is TGTGCCAGCAGTTTAGTCCAGGGGTGGCATGAGCAGTTCTTC.